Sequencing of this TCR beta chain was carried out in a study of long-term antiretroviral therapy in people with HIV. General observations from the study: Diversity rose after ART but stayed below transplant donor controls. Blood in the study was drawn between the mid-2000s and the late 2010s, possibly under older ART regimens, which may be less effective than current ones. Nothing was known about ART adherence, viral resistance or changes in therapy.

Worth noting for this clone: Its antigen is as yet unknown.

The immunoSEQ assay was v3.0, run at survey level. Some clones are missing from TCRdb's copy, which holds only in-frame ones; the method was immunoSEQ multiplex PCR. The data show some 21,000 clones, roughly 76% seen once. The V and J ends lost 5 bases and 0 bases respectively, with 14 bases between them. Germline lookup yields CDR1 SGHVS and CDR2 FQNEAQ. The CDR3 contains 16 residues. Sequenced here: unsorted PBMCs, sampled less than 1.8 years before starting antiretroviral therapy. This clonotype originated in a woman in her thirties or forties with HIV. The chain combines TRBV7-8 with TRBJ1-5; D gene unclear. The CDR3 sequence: CASSLSVVYSNQPQHF. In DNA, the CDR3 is TGTGCCAGCAGCCTCTCGGTAGTATATAGCAATCAGCCCCAGCATTTT.